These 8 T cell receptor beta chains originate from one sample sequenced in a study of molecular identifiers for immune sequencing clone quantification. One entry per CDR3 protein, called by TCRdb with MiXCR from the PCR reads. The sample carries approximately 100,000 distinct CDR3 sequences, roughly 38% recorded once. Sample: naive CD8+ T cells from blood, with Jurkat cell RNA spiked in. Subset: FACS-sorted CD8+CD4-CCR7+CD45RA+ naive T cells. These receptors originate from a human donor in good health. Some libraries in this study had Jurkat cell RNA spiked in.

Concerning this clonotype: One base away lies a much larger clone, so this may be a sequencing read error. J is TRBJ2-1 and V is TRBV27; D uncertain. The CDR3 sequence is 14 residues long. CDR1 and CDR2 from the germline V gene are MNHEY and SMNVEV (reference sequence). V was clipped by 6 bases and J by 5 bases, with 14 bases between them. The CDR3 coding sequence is TGTGCCAGCAGATTTGGGAAGCCGAACAATGAGCAGTTCTTC. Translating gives CASRFGKPNNEQFF.

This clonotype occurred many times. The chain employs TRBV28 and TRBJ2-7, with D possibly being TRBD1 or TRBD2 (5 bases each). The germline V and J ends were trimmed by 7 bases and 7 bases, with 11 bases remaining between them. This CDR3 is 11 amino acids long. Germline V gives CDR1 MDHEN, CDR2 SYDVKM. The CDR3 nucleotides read TGTGCCAGCACCCGGGACGGGGAGCAGTACTTC. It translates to CASTRDGEQYF. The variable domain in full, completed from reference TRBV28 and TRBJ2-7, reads DVKVTQSSRYLVKRTGEKVFLECVQDMDHENMFWYRQDPGLGLRLIYFSYDVKMKEKGDIPEGYSVSREKKERFSLILESASTNQTSMYLCASTRDGEQYFGPGTRLTVT.

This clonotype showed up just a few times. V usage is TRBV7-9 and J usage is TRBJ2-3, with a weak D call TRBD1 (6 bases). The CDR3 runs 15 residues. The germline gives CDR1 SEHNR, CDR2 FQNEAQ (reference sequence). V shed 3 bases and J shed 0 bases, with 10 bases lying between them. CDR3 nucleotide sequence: TGTGCCAGCAGCTTCCCGACAGGAAGCACAGATACGCAGTATTTT. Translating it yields CASSFPTGSTDTQYF. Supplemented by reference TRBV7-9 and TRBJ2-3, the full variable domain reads DTGVSQNPRHKITKRGQNVTFRCDPISEHNRLYWYRQTLGQGPEFLTYFQNEAQLEKSRLLSDRFSAERPKGSFSTLEIQRTEQGDSAMYLCASSFPTGSTDTQYFGPGTRLTVL.

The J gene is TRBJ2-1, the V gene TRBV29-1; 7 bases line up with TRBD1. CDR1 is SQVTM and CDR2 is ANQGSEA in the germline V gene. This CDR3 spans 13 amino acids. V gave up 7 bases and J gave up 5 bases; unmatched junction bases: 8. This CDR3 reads CSGGQPGNNEQFF. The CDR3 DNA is TGCAGCGGGGGACAGCCGGGGAACAATGAGCAGTTCTTC.

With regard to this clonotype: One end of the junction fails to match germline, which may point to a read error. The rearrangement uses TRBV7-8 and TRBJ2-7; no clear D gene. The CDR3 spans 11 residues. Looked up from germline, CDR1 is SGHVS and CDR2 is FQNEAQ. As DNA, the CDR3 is TGTGCCAGCGGCTTAGGGTCTGGCAAGTACTTC. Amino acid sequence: CASGLGSGKYF.

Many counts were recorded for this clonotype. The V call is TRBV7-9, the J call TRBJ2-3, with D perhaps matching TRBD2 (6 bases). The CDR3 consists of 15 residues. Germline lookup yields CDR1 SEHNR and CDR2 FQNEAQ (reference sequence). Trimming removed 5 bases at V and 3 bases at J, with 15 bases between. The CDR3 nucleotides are TGTGCCAGCAGCCCACAGGCGGCGGGGACAGATACGCAGTATTTT. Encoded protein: CASSPQAAGTDTQYF.

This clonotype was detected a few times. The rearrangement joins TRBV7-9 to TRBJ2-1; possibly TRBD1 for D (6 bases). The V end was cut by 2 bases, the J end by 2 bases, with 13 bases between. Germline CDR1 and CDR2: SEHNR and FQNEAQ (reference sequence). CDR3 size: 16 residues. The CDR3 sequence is CASSLMVAGAYNEQFF. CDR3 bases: TGTGCCAGCAGCTTAATGGTGGCAGGGGCCTACAATGAGCAGTTCTTC.

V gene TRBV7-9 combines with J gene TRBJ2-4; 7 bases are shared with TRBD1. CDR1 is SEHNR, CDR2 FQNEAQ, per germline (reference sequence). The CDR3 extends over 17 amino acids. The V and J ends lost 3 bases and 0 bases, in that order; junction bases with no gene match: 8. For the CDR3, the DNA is TGTGCCAGCAGCTTCCCCCCACGACAGGGAGCCAAAAACATTCAGTACTTC. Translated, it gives CASSFPPRQGAKNIQYF. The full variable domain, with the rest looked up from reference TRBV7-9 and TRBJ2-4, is DTGVSQNPRHKITKRGQNVTFRCDPISEHNRLYWYRQTLGQGPEFLTYFQNEAQLEKSRLLSDRFSAERPKGSFSTLEIQRTEQGDSAMYLCASSFPPRQGAKNIQYFGAGTRLSVL.